This is a list of T cell receptor beta chains from one sample in a study of Ad26.COV2.S vaccination and SARS-CoV-2 variants. The data were produced by immunoSEQ multiplex PCR, yet TCRdb's version contains in-frame clones alone and is incomplete. The sample holds approximately 400,000 clones, roughly 81% seen once. The sequencing used peripheral blood, collected in a trial of Ad26.COV2.S vaccine versus placebo. These receptors all come from a person between 18 and 65 years old who received the Ad26.COV2.S COVID-19 vaccine or a placebo. Both conserved end residues are part of each CDR3. The D gene is left open where the match is weak. Size is omitted from some rows. Given values are once, few, many or a class for expanded clones.

abundance,v_gene,j_gene,d_gene,CDR3nt,CDR3aa
NA,TRBV4-1,TRBJ2-5,NA,TGCGCCAGCAGCCAAGCCTGGAGAGGAGAGACCCAGTACTTC,CASSQAWRGETQYF
NA,TRBV20-1,TRBJ1-1,TRBD1,TGCAGTGCTAGTTCGGGACAGGGGACCAGGGAGGAAGCTTTCTTT,CSASSGQGTREEAFF
few,TRBV5-1,TRBJ2-1,TRBD2,TGCGCCAGCAGCTTGCTGTCTAGCGGGGAGAATGAGCAGTTCTTC,CASSLLSSGENEQFF
NA,TRBV11-2,TRBJ1-6,NA,TGTGCCAGCAGCTTACAGCTCCTTAATTCACCCCTCCACTTT,CASSLQLLNSPLHF
once,TRBV9,TRBJ2-7,NA,TGTGCCAGCAGCTCGGGTAAGGGCAGGGGATTTTACGAGCAGTACTTC,CASSSGKGRGFYEQYF
NA,TRBV6-6,TRBJ1-4,NA,TGTGCCAGCAGAGACGGGACCACAACTAATGAAAAACTGTTTTTT,CASRDGTTTNEKLFF
once,TRBV3-1/TRBV3-2,TRBJ2-5,NA,TGTGCCAGCAGCCAAGTTCGTAACAGGGAAGAGACCCAGTACTTC,CASSQVRNREETQYF
few,TRBV24-1,TRBJ2-1,TRBD1,TGTGCCACCAGTGAACCTATTGACAGGGGCCGGGGGAATGAGCAGTTCTTC,CATSEPIDRGRGNEQFF
few,TRBV4-1,TRBJ2-7,TRBD1,TGCGCCAGCAGCCAAGATCTTGGGACAGTTCGCGAGCAGTACTTC,CASSQDLGTVREQYF
NA,TRBV19,TRBJ1-1,TRBD1,TGTGCCAGTGCATTAGGGACAGGGGAGATGAACACTGAAGCTTTCTTT,CASALGTGEMNTEAFF